This TCR beta chain was recorded in a study of cytotoxic CD8 clonotypes in ibrutinib-treated CLL. Assay: immunoSEQ multiplex PCR; the TCRdb copy retains only in-frame clones and omits some. The sample lists roughly 180,000 clones; 72% were seen once. The CDR3 length is 13 residues. The V gene lost 0 bases and the J gene lost 4 bases, with 5 bases spanning the gap. Per the germline V gene, CDR1 is SGDLS and CDR2 is YYNGEE. This sequence was found in a human donor with chronic lymphocytic leukemia. The material sequenced was PBMCs, taken after 24 months of ibrutinib treatment. The chain uses TRBV9 and TRBJ2-1; TRBD1 might be the D (5 bases). The CDR3 bases are TGTGCCAGCAGCGTAGGACAGTACAATGAGCAGTTCTTC. This gives the protein CASSVGQYNEQFF.